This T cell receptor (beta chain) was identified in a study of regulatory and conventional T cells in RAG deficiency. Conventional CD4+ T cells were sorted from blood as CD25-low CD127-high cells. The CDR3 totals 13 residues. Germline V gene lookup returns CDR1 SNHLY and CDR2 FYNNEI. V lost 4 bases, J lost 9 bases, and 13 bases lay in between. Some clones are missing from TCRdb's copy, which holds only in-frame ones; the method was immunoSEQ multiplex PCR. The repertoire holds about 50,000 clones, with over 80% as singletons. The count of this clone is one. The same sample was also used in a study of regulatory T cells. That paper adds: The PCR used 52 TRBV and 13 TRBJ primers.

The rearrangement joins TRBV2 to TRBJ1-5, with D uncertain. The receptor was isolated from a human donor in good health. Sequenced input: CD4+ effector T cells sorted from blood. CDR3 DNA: TGTGCCAGCAGTGCGTCGGCTACGGGGCCCCAGCATTTT. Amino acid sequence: CASSASATGPQHF.